A selection of T cell receptor beta chains follows, all from one sample in a study of T cell responses to AZD1222 COVID-19 vaccine. Sequencing used immunoSEQ multiplex PCR; TCRdb keeps in-frame clones, though not all of them. This table has fewer than 150,000 clones, roughly 88% appearing once. Sequenced material: peripheral blood, taken on day 0 of AZD1222 vaccination. These receptors all stem from an adult in good health. CDR3s include the opening cysteine and the closing phenylalanine or tryptophan. The D gene is left open where the match is weak. The listing skips clone size in some rows; elsewhere it reads once, few, many or a size class.

TRBJ2-1,NA,TRBV10-1,NA,CASSPRGIGGEQFF,TGCGCCAGCTCCCCCAGAGGTATAGGTGGTGAGCAGTTCTTC
TRBJ1-5,TRBD1,TRBV28,NA,CASSIQDRYQPQHF,TGTGCCAGCAGTATCCAGGACAGGTATCAGCCCCAGCATTTT
TRBJ2-3,NA,TRBV29-1,once,CSVNLQGSDTQYF,TGCAGCGTCAACCTACAGGGATCAGATACGCAGTATTTT
TRBJ2-5,TRBD2,TRBV2,once,CASSEEALNRDNSGSLQETQYF,TGTGCCAGCAGTGAAGAGGCCCTTAACAGGGACAATAGCGGGAGTCTCCAAGAGACCCAGTACTTC
TRBJ1-2,TRBD1,TRBV18,NA,CASSPPNRAGTGLRGYTF,TGTGCCAGCTCACCACCAAACAGGGCCGGGACAGGACTCAGGGGCTACACCTTC
TRBJ1-3,NA,TRBV7-2,NA,CASSFGDPSSGNTIYF,TGTGCCAGCAGCTTTGGGGACCCCAGCTCTGGAAACACCATATATTTT
TRBJ2-3,NA,TRBV11-2,NA,CASSADEWGPAKSTQYF,TGTGCCAGCAGCGCGGATGAGTGGGGTCCCGCCAAAAGTACGCAGTATTTT
TRBJ1-5,NA,TRBV25-1,once,CASSEWTESGQPQHF,TGTGCCAGCAGTGAATGGACAGAATCGGGTCAGCCCCAGCATTTT
TRBJ2-3,NA,TRBV7-9,NA,CASSRALGSASTDTQYF,TGTGCCAGCAGCCGAGCTCTGGGTAGTGCTAGCACAGATACGCAGTATTTT
TRBJ2-7,NA,TRBV7-2,NA,CASSLGLSSYEQYF,TGTGCCAGCAGCTTAGGGCTAAGCTCCTACGAGCAGTACTTC
TRBJ2-6,NA,TRBV7-3,NA,CASSSSSGSGANVLTF,TGTGCCAGCAGCTCATCTTCGGGGTCTGGGGCCAACGTCCTGACTTTC
TRBJ2-7,TRBD2,TRBV4-1,NA,CASSPLAGLTYEQYF,TGCGCCAGCAGCCCCCTAGCGGGGCTTACCTACGAGCAGTACTTC
TRBJ2-1,NA,TRBV7-2,NA,CASSLRTGEQFF,TGTGCCAGCAGCCTTCGGACCGGTGAGCAGTTCTTC
TRBJ2-3,NA,TRBV4-3,NA,CASSQRTASTDTQYF,TGCGCCAGCAGCCAACGGACAGCTAGCACAGATACGCAGTATTTT
TRBJ2-7,NA,TRBV13,NA,CASSPKGGEWSYEQYF,TGTGCCAGCAGCCCCAAAGGGGGAGAGTGGTCCTACGAGCAGTACTTC
TRBJ2-1,NA,TRBV2,NA,CASSESESQFF,TGTGCCAGCAGTGAATCTGAGTCGCAGTTCTTC
TRBJ1-6,NA,TRBV30,NA,CACDEGYGSPLHF,TGTGCCTGTGATGAGGGTTATGGTTCACCCCTCCACTTT
TRBJ1-2,NA,TRBV19,once,CAGTVYGYTF,TGTGCCGGTACAGTCTATGGCTACACCTTC
TRBJ1-2,NA,TRBV19,NA,CASRLREAPYGYTF,TGTGCCAGTAGGTTGAGGGAGGCTCCTTATGGCTACACCTTC
TRBJ2-2,NA,TRBV5-6,once,CASSWGQNTGELFF,TGTGCCAGCAGCTGGGGACAGAACACCGGGGAGCTGTTTTTT
TRBJ2-7,TRBD2,TRBV5-1,NA,CASSPRTSGVTYEQYF,TGCGCCAGCAGCCCCCGGACTAGCGGGGTTACCTACGAGCAGTACTTC
TRBJ2-1,TRBD2,TRBV5-1,NA,CASSPRAGAQNNEQFF,TGCGCCAGCAGCCCCCGAGCGGGAGCCCAAAACAATGAGCAGTTCTTC
TRBJ2-1,NA,TRBV24-1,NA,CATQALSYNEQFF,TGTGCCACCCAGGCGTTATCCTACAATGAGCAGTTCTTC
TRBJ1-4,NA,TRBV2,NA,CASRRRSSNEKLFF,TGTGCCAGCAGGAGGAGGTCTTCAAATGAAAAACTGTTTTTT
TRBJ2-7,TRBD2,TRBV5-6,NA,CASSTGTSGVKYEQYF,TGTGCCAGCAGCACCGGGACTAGCGGGGTTAAATACGAGCAGTACTTC
TRBJ1-3,NA,TRBV25-1,NA,CASSQNRVGNTIYF,TGTGCCAGCAGCCAAAACAGGGTTGGAAACACCATATATTTT
TRBJ2-7,TRBD1,TRBV18,few,CASSPMGTGAFEQYF,TGTGCCAGCTCACCAATGGGGACAGGGGCTTTCGAGCAGTACTTC
TRBJ2-5,NA,TRBV6-1,NA,CASSEPSRETQYF,TGTGCCAGCAGTGAACCATCCCGGGAGACCCAGTACTTC
TRBJ1-3,NA,TRBV6-5,once,CASRRAGNTIYF,TGTGCCAGCAGGAGGGCTGGAAACACCATATATTTT
TRBJ2-7,NA,TRBV10-1,NA,CASSESTAIYEQYF,TGCGCCAGCAGTGAGTCTACGGCAATCTACGAGCAGTACTTC
TRBJ2-1,TRBD2,TRBV3-1/TRBV3-2,NA,CASSPRVGASGSNEQFF,TGTGCCAGCAGCCCCCGAGTGGGAGCTAGCGGGAGCAATGAGCAGTTCTTC
TRBJ1-4,TRBD1,TRBV11-2,NA,CASSPTGVTNEKLFF,TGTGCCAGCAGCCCAACAGGGGTCACTAATGAAAAACTGTTTTTT
TRBJ2-1,NA,TRBV12-3/TRBV12-4,NA,CASSLVFNEQFF,TGTGCCAGCAGCCTAGTTTTCAATGAGCAGTTCTTC
TRBJ2-7,NA,TRBV2,NA,CASSEVRGYEQYF,TGTGCCAGCAGTGAGGTTAGGGGGTACGAGCAGTACTTC
TRBJ1-3,NA,TRBV27,NA,CASSLGGIGNTIYF,TGTGCCAGCAGTTTAGGGGGGATTGGAAACACCATATATTTT
TRBJ1-2,NA,TRBV4-2,few,CASSQEGGTNYGYTF,TGTGCCAGCAGCCAAGAAGGGGGGACTAACTATGGCTACACCTTC
TRBJ2-3,NA,TRBV10-1,NA,CASSDSGRLGTDTQYF,TGCGCCAGCAGTGACAGCGGGCGGTTGGGCACAGATACGCAGTATTTT
TRBJ2-7,TRBD2,TRBV19,NA,CASSPRLSGRGYEQYF,TGTGCCAGTAGTCCTCGACTAAGCGGGAGAGGATACGAGCAGTACTTC
TRBJ2-5,TRBD1,TRBV6-5,NA,CASSYFGQGYQETQYF,TGTGCCAGCAGTTACTTTGGACAGGGATATCAAGAGACCCAGTACTTC
TRBJ1-5,NA,TRBV11-2,NA,CASSLSGVNQPQHF,TGTGCCAGCAGCTTATCAGGGGTCAATCAGCCCCAGCATTTT
TRBJ1-2,NA,TRBV6-5,NA,CASSLQKNYGYTF,TGTGCCAGCAGTCTACAGAAGAACTATGGCTACACCTTC
TRBJ2-7,TRBD1,TRBV10-3,NA,CAIRGDRGSGEQYF,TGTGCCATCAGGGGGGACAGGGGCAGTGGCGAGCAGTACTTC
TRBJ2-7,TRBD1,TRBV11-2,NA,CASSTDPPGGHEQYF,TGTGCCAGCAGCACCGACCCCCCAGGGGGCCACGAGCAGTACTTC
TRBJ1-5,NA,TRBV7-8,NA,CASSSLRTVGGNQPQHF,TGTGCCAGCAGCTCCCTACGGACAGTCGGGGGCAATCAGCCCCAGCATTTT
TRBJ2-7,TRBD1,TRBV6-5,NA,CASRRDRGYEQYF,TGTGCCAGCCGACGGGACAGGGGCTACGAGCAGTACTTC
TRBJ2-7,TRBD1,TRBV29-1,NA,CSVLDRGIYEQYF,TGCAGCGTTTTGGACAGGGGGATCTACGAGCAGTACTTC
TRBJ1-5,TRBD1,TRBV5-1,once,CASSLSTGGDQPQHF,TGCGCCAGCAGCTTGTCGACAGGGGGGGATCAGCCCCAGCATTTT
TRBJ2-5,TRBD2,TRBV6-5,few,CASAPTAGGPRAQYF,TGTGCCAGCGCCCCCACGGCGGGAGGCCCTCGGGCCCAGTACTTC
TRBJ2-1,TRBD1,TRBV2,few,CASSTGTDIYNEQFF,TGTGCCAGCAGTACCGGGACAGACATATACAATGAGCAGTTCTTC
TRBJ2-7,NA,TRBV5-1,NA,CASSWTHNEQYF,TGCGCCAGCAGCTGGACCCATAACGAGCAGTACTTC
TRBJ2-7,NA,TRBV14,NA,CASSQRRGLGSYEQYF,TGTGCCAGCAGTCAAAGGCGAGGTCTGGGATCCTACGAGCAGTACTTC
TRBJ2-7,TRBD1,TRBV24-1,few,CATAGTEVYEQYF,TGTGCCACCGCCGGGACAGAAGTCTACGAGCAGTACTTC
TRBJ1-1,NA,TRBV2,NA,CASKGSVIMNTEAFF,TGTGCCAGCAAGGGGTCCGTCATTATGAACACTGAAGCTTTCTTT
TRBJ1-2,NA,TRBV10-1,NA,CASSENSGLPSF,TGCGCCAGCAGTGAGAACTCAGGGCTCCCCTCATTC